The clone carrying this TCR beta chain has ten or more counts. CDR3 regions were amplified by Arm-PCR using iRepertoire HTBI primers to build TCR beta libraries. MiXCR, applied by TCRdb to the multiplex PCR reads, yields one record per CDR3 protein. The data hold 400,000 to 450,000 distinct CDR3 sequences, with around 15% observed a single time. These data come from a study of regulatory T cells in long-lasting Graves disease. The CDR3 length is 15 residues. Germline V lookup: CDR1 KGHSH, CDR2 LQKENI. After removal of 3 bases from V and 2 bases from J, the junction contained 3 bases not matched to a gene. As to time point: newly diagnosed GD, antithyroid drugs for less than 3 months. Generation of the TCR library employed RNA extracted from PBMCs. Each patient gave 7 to 9 milliliters of EDTA-anticoagulated peripheral blood. This sample also appeared in a second study, on T cells in Graves' hyperthyroidism and ophthalmopathy. That report notes: TCR CDR3 regions were first amplified by RT-PCR with HTBI primers. Blood also held most thyroid clonotypes expanded beyond 0.001.

This TCR was recovered from a woman in her twenties or thirties with Graves disease. The sequencing used peripheral blood mononuclear cells (PBMCs), collected at new diagnosis, from a patient treated with antithyroid drugs. This chain connects TRBV18 to TRBJ2-1; TRBD2 matches at 8 bases. This CDR3 is CASSPSGSAYNEQFF. DNA of the CDR3: TGTGCCAGCTCACCGAGCGGGAGCGCCTACAATGAGCAGTTCTTC.